Described below is a single T cell receptor beta chain sequence and its context. The target of this receptor is not known. The input lacks base qualities; no much larger clone sits a single base away. Other DNA variants within this sample encode the same CDR3. These data come from a study of blood T cell repertoires in COVID-19 (dated by TCRdb to the early 2020s). As for the study more broadly: The collaborator samples originated in the United States, Italy and Spain and spanned the acute and convalescent phases of COVID-19. The repertoires were made available in a free public database intended to serve as a resource for research on the immune response to SARS-CoV-2. The prospective study material was composed of cDNA or gDNA derived from T cells, B-cell-depleted T cells, or PBMCs. Nearly every sample came with metadata listing a de-identified subject ID, COVID-19 status, age in years and sex. Samples were obtained from the ongoing ImmuneRACE study (first 160 participants) and from 950 to 1,500 subjects provided by 6 global collaborators. HLA class I and class II types, where available, came from metadata supplied by the sample provider rather than from assay-based typing. The dataset comprised deeply sampled blood TCRbeta repertoires from subjects exposed to, actively infected with, or recovered from COVID-19. Paper-wide results and their limitations: How much clinical and demographic metadata was included differed by source and by participant, and the metadata was provided uncurated.

TCRbeta CDR3 regions were amplified from genomic DNA by means of the immunoSEQ Assay, a bias-controlled multiplex PCR. Turning to the authors' computational methods: The number of nucleated cells in each sample was estimated from the amplification of reference gene primers within the assay. Sequence reads were collapsed and filtered to measure the absolute abundance of every unique TCRbeta CDR3 rearrangement. For each sample, productive Simpson clonality was calculated as the square root of Simpson's diversity index over productive rearrangements. TCRdb mirrors the immuneACCESS table, restricted to in-frame sequences. Some clones are absent from its copies; in checked studies, under half trace to an unresolved V gene, and the reason for the others is unknown. For V, J and clone size, that table is used; D and trimming come from the DNA. Across this sample there are 300,000 or so clones, with 90% seen only once. The top ten clonotypes cover about 1.1% of the sample.

In the prospective study, participants were about 18 to 90 years old, resided in approximately 25 geographic areas of the United States, and were enrolled through a virtual design. In the prospective study, cohorts were assigned on the basis of participant-reported clinical history obtained from a screening survey and a study questionnaire. ImmuneRACE Cohort 3 recovered participants were defined by two consecutive negative NP/OP PCR tests, healthcare professional clearance, or symptom resolution. In the prospective study, mobile phlebotomists collected whole blood, serum and a nasopharyngeal or oropharyngeal swab from each participant. Over an approximately 2-month period, participants in the prospective study had the option of providing additional blood draws and questionnaires. Before DNA extraction, prospective study blood samples were shipped either frozen or at room temperature. The receptor comes from a woman aged 30 to 39 who had recovered from COVID-19. Sequencing input: PBMCs or T cells enriched from blood (not recorded which).

The CDR3 is CASSLQASSYEQYF. The sequenced DNA is TGCGCCAGCAGCTTACAGGCCTCCTCCTACGAGCAGTACTTC. This chain joins TRBV5-1 to TRBJ2-7; TRBD1 might be the D gene, on 5 matching bases. Between the V and J ends, shortened by 2 bases and 0 bases respectively, the junction contains 9 bases. CDR1 and CDR2 are read off the germline V gene as SGHRS and YFSETQ. The CDR3 holds 14 amino acids from the cysteine to the phenylalanine. Just CDR3 DNA is preserved here, 42 bases in frame from base 1. Full variable domain (CDR3 extended with the reference TRBV5-1 and TRBJ2-7 proteins): KAGVTQTPRYLIKTRGQQVTLSCSPISGHRSVSWYQQTPGQGLQFLFEYFSETQRNKGNFPGRFSGRQFSNSRSEMNVSTLELGDSALYLCASSLQASSYEQYFGPGTRLTVT.